Presented here are 28 T cell receptor beta chains from one specimen sequenced in a study of early T cells in non-severe SARS-CoV-2 infection. TCRdb ran MiXCR on the 5' RACE reads and lists one entry per CDR3 protein. Of approximately 43,000 distinct CDR3 sequences listed, around 7% were seen once; the top ten hold around 4.5%. The sample comprised whole blood. Every receptor here comes from an adult who was a healthcare worker with PCR-confirmed SARS-CoV-2 infection or an uninfected control (not recorded which).

There are many counts of this clonotype. This chain connects TRBV11-2 to TRBJ2-3; the D gene could be TRBD1 or TRBD2 (5 bases each). CDR3 size: 16 residues. Germline CDR1 reads SGHAT; CDR2 reads FQNNGV. V lost 1 base to trimming and J lost 0 bases, with 11 bases between them. The CDR3 nucleotides are TGTGCCAGCAGCTTAGGGGCCGGGGCTAGCACAGATACGCAGTATTTT. It encodes CASSLGAGASTDTQYF.

This clonotype was observed many times. The CDR3 is CASSAYQKTGELFF. The DNA for the CDR3 is TGTGCCAGCAGCGCGTACCAGAAAACCGGGGAGCTGTTTTTT. The chain joins TRBV9 to TRBJ2-2, with D hard to call. With 3 bases removed from V and 5 bases from J, the gap between germline ends came to 11 bases. Germline V CDR1 and CDR2: SGDLS, YYNGEE. The CDR3 extends over 14 amino acids. Combining the CDR3 with reference TRBV9 and TRBJ2-2 gives the whole variable domain DSGVTQTPKHLITATGQRVTLRCSPRSGDLSVYWYQQSLDQGLQFLIQYYNGEERAKGNILERFSAQQFPDLHSELNLSSLELGDSALYFCASSAYQKTGELFFGEGSRLTVL.

The chain links TRBV5-4 to TRBJ2-3; the match to TRBD1 covers 7 bases. There are 16 residues in the CDR3. V trimming: 0 bases; J trimming: 0 bases; junction bases outside the gene matches: 4. Germline CDR1 and CDR2: SGHNT and YYREEE (reference sequence). The CDR3 DNA reads TGTGCCAGCAGCTTGGCTGGACAGGATAGCACAGATACGCAGTATTTT. Translating gives CASSLAGQDSTDTQYF.

This clonotype was observed many times. The chain couples TRBV6-1 to TRBJ1-5; TRBD1 matches at 7 bases. With 7 bases clipped from V and 5 bases from J, the junction kept 8 bases outside the gene matches. Germline values: CDR1 MNHNS, CDR2 SASEGT. This CDR3 has 14 residues. The CDR3 coding sequence is TGTGCCAGCAACAAGCGGGACAGCGATCAGCCCCAGCATTTT. Its protein product is CASNKRDSDQPQHF.

Notes on this clonotype: Mismatch with germline at one junction end may stem from a read error. The J gene is TRBJ2-1, the V gene TRBV5-1, with TRBD1 matching 11 bases. The germline V gene has CDR1 SGHRS and CDR2 YFSETQ. The CDR3 has 15 residues. The CDR3 here is CACSSGQGARNEQFF. CDR3 DNA: TGCGCCTGCAGCTCCGGACAGGGGGCACGGAATGAGCAGTTCTTC. The whole variable domain, filled in from reference TRBV5-1 and TRBJ2-1, reads KAGVTQTPRYLIKTRGQQVTLSCSPISGHRSVSWYQQTPGQGLQFLFEYFSETQRNKGNFPGRFSGRQFSNSRSEMNVSTLELGDSALYLCACSSGQGARNEQFFGPGTRLTVL.

The genes are TRBV5-6 and TRBJ1-6; TRBD1 agrees at 9 bases. V gave up 5 bases and J gave up 11 bases; unmatched junction bases: 8. Germline V gene sequence: CDR1 SGHDT, CDR2 YYEEEE. The CDR3 runs to 14 residues. The CDR3 spells CASSTGTGFAPLHF. In DNA, the CDR3 is TGTGCCAGCAGTACCGGGACAGGGTTTGCACCCCTCCACTTT.

This clonotype was recorded at least ten times. This chain uses TRBV6-5 with TRBJ1-2; tentative D call: TRBD1 (5 bases). Germline V gene data show CDR1 as MNHEY and CDR2 as SVGAGI. V was clipped by 5 bases and J by 2 bases, with 9 bases between them. The CDR3 length is 13 residues. CDR3 in amino acids: CASSRTPNYGYTF. The DNA of the CDR3 is TGTGCCAGCAGTCGGACACCGAACTATGGCTACACCTTC.

This clonotype was detected ten times or more. The chain links TRBV20-1 to TRBJ2-1; TRBD1 matches 12 bases. With V trimmed by 6 bases and J by 5 bases, 8 bases remained unmatched. The CDR3 is made up of 15 amino acids. Germline V CDR1 and CDR2: DFQATT, SNEGSKA (reference sequence). CDR3 in amino acids: CSAGGDRGLNNEQFF. CDR3 coding DNA: TGCAGTGCCGGCGGGGACAGGGGGCTAAACAATGAGCAGTTCTTC.

V gene TRBV10-3 combines with J gene TRBJ1-1, with a possible D match to TRBD1 (6 bases). Trimming removed 4 bases at V and 8 bases at J, with 8 bases between. Germline V gene data show CDR1 as ENHRY and CDR2 as SYGVKD. The CDR3 is 11 amino acids. The CDR3 DNA reads TGTGCCATCAGTGGGACAGCCGAAGCTTTCTTT. It yields the protein CAISGTAEAFF.

This clonotype occurred a few times. V usage is TRBV19 and J usage is TRBJ2-7, with TRBD2 as a possible D gene (6 bases). The CDR3 loop spans 12 amino acids. CDR1 LNHDA and CDR2 SQIVND come from the germline V gene (reference sequence). V shed 9 bases and J shed 3 bases, with 12 bases lying between them. The CDR3: CASRGGLYEQYF. CDR3 bases: TGTGCCAGCCGCGGAGGGCTCTACGAGCAGTACTTC.

This clonotype was detected a few times. The genes are TRBV5-1 and TRBJ2-3; 7 bases line up with TRBD1. Germline lookup yields CDR1 SGHRS and CDR2 YFSETQ. V shed 7 bases, J shed 2 bases, and the junction held 4 bases outside the gene matches. This CDR3 spans 13 amino acids. Written as DNA, the CDR3 is TGCGCCAGCGGGACAGCATACACAGATACGCAGTATTTT. Protein sequence: CASGTAYTDTQYF.

This clonotype was seen a handful of times. The rearrangement links TRBV29-1 to TRBJ1-2; perhaps TRBD1 as D (6 bases). Per germline, CDR1 SQVTM and CDR2 ANQGSEA. The CDR3 length is 16 residues. V was pared by 0 bases and J by 2 bases, with 16 bases between. The CDR3 coding sequence is TGCAGCGTTGAAGATGAGGGACAACGCGACAACTATGGCTACACCTTC. Its translation is CSVEDEGQRDNYGYTF.

About this clonotype itself: This sequence may be a read error, since a much larger clone differs from it by one base. The V gene is TRBV5-6, the J gene TRBJ2-5, with D uncertain. The CDR3 totals 13 residues. CDR1 SGHDT and CDR2 YYEEEE come from the germline V gene. In DNA, the CDR3 is TGTGTCAGCAGCTTGGCCTTCCAAGAGACCCAGTACTTC. Its protein product is CVSSLAFQETQYF.

This clonotype was picked up a small number of times. The V and J genes are TRBV29-1 and TRBJ2-3; no reliable D call. Germline values: CDR1 SQVTM, CDR2 ANQGSEA. The CDR3 is made up of 12 amino acids. The V and J ends lost 6 bases and 2 bases respectively, with 9 bases between them. CDR3 loop: CSVLQHTDTQYF. The CDR3 DNA reads TGCAGCGTCCTACAGCACACAGATACGCAGTATTTT.

The chain uses TRBV12-3 or TRBV12-4 and TRBJ1-5; TRBD1 matches 7 bases. This CDR3 spans 12 amino acids. CDR3 bases: TGTATAGGGGGCCGCGGCAATCAGCCCCAGCATTTT. This encodes CIGGRGNQPQHF.

The V and J genes are TRBV30 and TRBJ1-6, with D perhaps TRBD1 (6 bases). There are 14 residues in the CDR3. Germline V gene lookup returns CDR1 GTSNPN and CDR2 SVGIG (reference sequence). Trimming stripped 4 bases from V and 8 bases from J, with 15 bases between. CDR3 in amino acids: CAWILDSGYSPLHF. In DNA, the CDR3 is TGTGCCTGGATCCTGGACAGCGGCTATTCACCCCTCCACTTT.

The gene calls are TRBV11-2 and TRBJ2-1, with TRBD2 matching 9 bases. The CDR3 length is 15 residues. The ends lost 5 bases at V and 3 bases at J; junction bases unmatched: 5. CDR1 and CDR2 (germline): SGHAT, FQNNGV. The CDR3 spells CASSRLSGGYNEQFF. The CDR3 bases are TGTGCCAGCAGCAGACTTAGCGGGGGCTACAATGAGCAGTTCTTC.

This clonotype was recorded many times. The chain has TRBV5-6 and TRBJ2-2; TRBD1 aligns across 8 bases. V lost 0 bases and J lost 2; bases outside the gene matches: 6. Germline V gene data show CDR1 as SGHDT and CDR2 as YYEEEE. This CDR3 has 17 amino acids. CDR3 bases: TGTGCCAGCAGCTTGGGATGGGGACAGGTCAACACCGGGGAGCTGTTTTTT. Translating it yields CASSLGWGQVNTGELFF.

J is TRBJ2-1 and V is TRBV5-4; 11 nucleotides agree with TRBD2. The germline V gene encodes CDR1 SGHNT and CDR2 YYREEE (reference sequence). The CDR3 is 15 residues long. V dropped 3 bases and J dropped 5; count of bases not matched to a gene: 4. CDR3 protein: CASSWGTSGNNEQFF. CDR3 in DNA: TGTGCCAGCAGCTGGGGGACTAGCGGTAACAATGAGCAGTTCTTC.

A few counts support this clonotype. This sequence joins TRBV13 and TRBJ2-1; maybe TRBD2 (5 bases). With 0 bases removed from V and 10 bases from J, the gap between germline ends came to 7 bases. Germline-derived CDR1 and CDR2 are PRHDT and FYEKMQ (reference sequence). The CDR3 loop spans 12 amino acids. This chain's CDR3 is CASSLGRGEQFF. The CDR3, as DNA: TGTGCCAGCAGCTTAGGCCGGGGAGAGCAGTTCTTC.

This clonotype was seen at least ten times. The rearrangement joins TRBV29-1 to TRBJ1-2, with a weak D call TRBD1 (5 bases). V lost 1 base and J 2 bases, leaving 8 bases between the germline ends. The CDR3 spans 13 residues. CDR1 is SQVTM and CDR2 is ANQGSEA in the germline V gene. CDR3 bases: TGCAGCGTTGAAGGGCCAGGGAACTATGGCTACACCTTC. Translating it yields CSVEGPGNYGYTF.

The chain recombines TRBV5-6 with TRBJ2-3, with 11 nucleotides matching TRBD2. V lost 4 bases to trimming and J lost 5 bases; unmatched junction nucleotides: 6. The CDR3 is 15 residues long. CDR1 is SGHDT and CDR2 is YYEEEE in the germline V gene. This chain's CDR3 is CASSLAGGQGDTQYF. In DNA, the CDR3 is TGTGCCAGCAGCCTAGCGGGGGGCCAGGGAGATACGCAGTATTTT.

This clonotype was seen ten or more times. This chain links TRBV7-9 with TRBJ1-6; 8 bases match TRBD1. CDR1 and CDR2 (germline): SEHNR, FQNEAQ (reference sequence). The CDR3 sequence is 15 residues long. V dropped 1 base and J dropped 8; count of bases not matched to a gene: 4. CDR3 nucleotides: TGTGCCAGCAGCTTAGAGGCAGGGGGCGATTCACCCCTCCACTTT. This translates into CASSLEAGGDSPLHF.

This rearrangement joins TRBV15 to TRBJ1-1; D is possibly TRBD1 (6 bases). There are 14 residues in the CDR3. Germline CDR1 reads LNHNV; CDR2 reads YYDKDF (reference sequence). V shed 1 base and J shed 8 bases, with 14 bases lying between them. For the CDR3, the DNA is TGTGCCACCAGCAGAGGCGCAGGGGTAAGGGAAGCTTTCTTT. Its translation: CATSRGAGVREAFF. The full variable domain, in which reference TRBV15 and TRBJ1-1 provide the parts outside the CDR3, is DAMVIQNPRYQVTQFGKPVTLSCSQTLNHNVMYWYQQKSSQAPKLLFHYYDKDFNNEADTPDNFQSRRPNTSFCFLDIRSPGLGDTAMYLCATSRGAGVREAFFGQGTRLTVV.

This clonotype was counted many times. The rearrangement joins TRBV27 to TRBJ2-3, with 11 bases that match TRBD1. Trimming cost V 8 bases and J 4 bases; bases outside gene matches: 14. The germline gives CDR1 MNHEY, CDR2 SMNVEV (reference sequence). The length of the CDR3 is 17 residues. CDR3 in DNA: TGTGCCAGCGGGGACCGGACAGGGGGCGGTGTCGCAGATACGCAGTATTTT. It yields the protein CASGDRTGGGVADTQYF.

The table lists this clonotype with a few counts. J is TRBJ2-3 and V is TRBV20-1; possible D gene TRBD1, 6 bases. The germline CDR1 and CDR2 sequences are DFQATT and SNEGSKA (reference sequence). Trimming cost V 0 bases and J 3 bases, with 10 bases left between them. This CDR3 has 14 residues. The CDR3: CSARDPRGTDTQYF. The CDR3 DNA follows: TGCAGTGCTAGAGATCCGAGGGGGACAGATACGCAGTATTTT.

Many counts were recorded for this clonotype. The chain recombines TRBV7-9 with TRBJ1-1; D remains unclear. CDR1 is SEHNR and CDR2 is FQNEAQ in the germline V gene (reference sequence). This CDR3 contains 15 residues. Trimming stripped 3 bases from V and 1 base from J, with 12 bases between. CDR3 in DNA: TGTGCCAGCAGCTTCTATTCCGACGCGAACACTGAAGCTTTCTTT. Its translation: CASSFYSDANTEAFF.

CDR3 in DNA: TGTGCCAGTAGTATTCCTAGCGGGGGAGACAATGAGCAGTTCTTC. Translating gives CASSIPSGGDNEQFF. The gene calls are TRBV19 and TRBJ2-1; the match to TRBD2 covers 10 bases. Germline V CDR1 and CDR2: LNHDA, SQIVND (reference sequence). V dropped 3 bases and J dropped 5; count of bases not matched to a gene: 4. The CDR3 is 15 amino acids.